This TCR beta chain was observed in a study of a mutant IDH1 vaccine in newly diagnosed glioma. Study details: There were about 60% males and roughly 38% females among treated patients, whose mean age was 40.4 years.

CDR3 length: 15 residues. Germline V gene data show CDR1 as MDHEN and CDR2 as SYDVKM. V shed 2 bases and J 8 bases; nucleotides not matched to a gene: 7. Comments on this clone: Its antigen is not identified.

TCRdb's copy holds only in-frame clones and misses some; the assay was immunoSEQ multiplex PCR. In the table there are around 85,000 clones, roughly 85% of which are singletons. Time point reported: week 23, last vaccination. Mutant IDH1 20-mer peptide, at 300 ug, made up each vaccine dose, with topical imiquimod. Each astrocytoma in the donors was new, WHO grade 3 or 4, IDH1-mutant and ATRX-lost. This TCR was recovered from a man between 25 and 39 years old with glioma. Some clones in this sample may be carry-over from other donors' samples. V gene TRBV28 combines with J gene TRBJ2-1; 9 bases map to TRBD2. Here the sequenced sample was PBMCs, taken from a glioma patient whose treatment included an IDH1 peptide vaccine. The CDR3: CASSLTLAGLDEQFF. CDR3 sequence (DNA): TGTGCCAGCAGTTTAACTCTAGCGGGATTAGATGAGCAGTTCTTC.